This entry is about one T cell receptor (beta chain). Its antigen remains unknown. This record comes from a study of T cell repertoires in cytomegalovirus infection. V gave up 5 bases and J gave up 0 bases, with 13 bases separating them. CDR1 and CDR2 (germline): MDHEN, SYDVKM. The CDR3 has 15 residues. In TCRdb, the reads were re-called with MiXCR into one record per CDR3 protein. The data show under 200,000 distinct CDR3 sequences, about a fifth seen once. This chain links TRBV28 with TRBJ1-1, with D possibly being TRBD1 (6 bases). The clonotype comes from a human donor in good health (CMV status not recorded). Some clones in this sample may be carry-over from other donors' samples. Sequencing used CD8+ T cells from cultured PBMCs, obtained from culture after CMV antigen stimulation. The CDR3 DNA reads TGTGCCAGCAGTCCCTACAGGGATATGAACACTGAAGCTTTCTTT. Translating it yields CASSPYRDMNTEAFF.